One sample yielded the 16 T cell receptor beta chains listed below, sequenced in a study of response to subunit inactivated influenza vaccine. TCRdb reprocessed the RT-PCR reads via MiXCR and lists one record per CDR3 protein. In the table there are about 540,000 distinct CDR3 sequences, approximately 14% of which are singletons. The material sequenced was PBMCs from blood, taken 11 to 12 days after vaccination. These receptors were collected from a man aged 45-65 years who received an inactivated influenza vaccine.

V usage is TRBV27 and J usage is TRBJ1-2, with a tentative D call TRBD1 (5 bases). V was pared by 6 bases and J by 3 bases, with 14 bases between. Looked up from germline, CDR1 is MNHEY and CDR2 is SMNVEV (reference sequence). There are 14 residues in the CDR3. Here the CDR3 DNA reads TGTGCCAGCAGAGAAGCAGGGATTTACTATGGCTACACCTTC. This gives the protein CASREAGIYYGYTF.

This chain uses TRBV15 with TRBJ2-3; D might be TRBD2 (5 bases). Germline lookup yields CDR1 LNHNV and CDR2 YYDKDF (reference sequence). V was clipped by 2 bases and J by 9 bases, with 12 bases between them. The CDR3 has 13 residues. The CDR3 DNA follows: TGTGCCACCAGCAGACAAACTAGGAACACGCAGTATTTT. It yields the protein CATSRQTRNTQYF.

This clonotype has at least ten counts. The V and J genes are TRBV10-2 and TRBJ2-7; no clear D. The CDR3 covers 13 residues. Germline CDR1 and CDR2: WSHSY and SAAADI. Trimming stripped 0 bases from V and 4 bases from J, with 7 bases between. The chain's CDR3 is CASSESVPYEQYF. The CDR3 DNA sequence: TGCGCCAGCAGTGAGTCTGTACCGTACGAGCAGTACTTC.

This clonotype was recorded at least ten times. The rearrangement links TRBV4-3 to TRBJ2-7, with TRBD2 matching 7 bases. Germline V gives CDR1 LGHNA, CDR2 YSLEER. This CDR3 contains 14 residues. The junction had 5 bases not matched to a gene; V was cut back by 5 bases and J by 1 base. The CDR3 loop is CASSGGLGSYEQYF. The CDR3 nucleotides read TGCGCCAGCAGCGGAGGACTAGGATCCTACGAGCAGTACTTC.

The chain is built from TRBV4-3 and TRBJ1-1; perhaps TRBD1 as D (6 bases). Germline lookup yields CDR1 LGHNA and CDR2 YSLEER. The CDR3 extends over 15 amino acids. The germline V and J ends were trimmed by 2 bases and 2 bases, with 12 bases remaining between them. As DNA, the CDR3 is TGCGCCAGCAGCCAACCAGGACAGCCAAACACTGAAGCTTTCTTT. This encodes CASSQPGQPNTEAFF.

The CDR3 DNA follows: TGTGCCAGCAGTCCTTATCTCACAGATACGCAGTATTTT. This gives the protein CASSPYLTDTQYF. The chain combines TRBV27 with TRBJ2-3, with D unclear. The CDR3 runs 13 residues. The V end lost 5 bases, the J end lost 2 bases, and 8 bases lay between the germline ends. Germline V gene lookup returns CDR1 MNHEY and CDR2 SMNVEV (reference sequence).

There are a few counts of this clonotype. This chain uses TRBV5-5 with TRBJ2-2; D gene unclear. Per germline, CDR1 SGHKS and CDR2 YYEKEE (reference sequence). V lost 4 bases to trimming and J lost 6 bases, with 13 bases between them. The CDR3 loop spans 14 amino acids. The CDR3 sequence: CASSLWTEAGELFF. CDR3 coding DNA: TGTGCCAGCAGCCTATGGACCGAAGCCGGGGAGCTGTTTTTT. Based on the CDR3 plus reference TRBV5-5 and TRBJ2-2, the full variable domain is DAGVTQSPTHLIKTRGQQVTLRCSPISGHKSVSWYQQVLGQGPQFIFQYYEKEERGRGNFPDRFSARQFPNYSSELNVNALLLGDSALYLCASSLWTEAGELFFGEGSRLTVL.

This clonotype was observed a handful of times. The chain carries TRBV3-1 and TRBJ2-2; the D is unclear. Trimming pared 1 base from V and 6 bases from J, leaving 15 bases between. This CDR3 comprises 16 residues. Germline V CDR1 and CDR2: LGHDT, YNNKEL (reference sequence). CDR3 protein: CASSQATRFRPGELFF. CDR3 DNA: TGTGCCAGCAGCCAAGCCACACGGTTTCGACCCGGGGAGCTGTTTTTT.

This clonotype was seen a few times. The chain recombines TRBV6-5 with TRBJ2-3, with D possibly TRBD2 on 6 matching bases. Germline V gene sequence: CDR1 MNHEY, CDR2 SVGAGI. V was clipped by 6 bases and J by 2 bases, with 15 bases between them. CDR3 size: 15 residues. The chain's CDR3 is CASRLSGTSTDTQYF. In DNA form, the CDR3 reads TGTGCCAGCAGGTTATCCGGGACTTCCACAGATACGCAGTATTTT.

This clonotype has a count of ten or more. The V and J genes are TRBV20-1 and TRBJ1-2, with TRBD1 matching over 8 bases. The germline V gene has CDR1 DFQATT and CDR2 SNEGSKA (reference sequence). There are 14 residues in the CDR3. V lost 3 bases, J lost 0 bases, and 3 bases stayed unmatched. The CDR3 coding sequence is TGCAGTGCTAGTTCGGACAGGGCTAACTATGGCTACACCTTC. This gives the protein CSASSDRANYGYTF.

This clonotype was found a few times. This sequence joins TRBV18 and TRBJ2-5; possible D gene TRBD2, 5 bases. The V end lost 3 bases, the J end lost 1 base, and 12 bases lay between the germline ends. Germline V lookup: CDR1 KGHSH, CDR2 LQKENI. This CDR3 has 15 residues. The CDR3 here is CASSPPTGLQETQYF. The CDR3 DNA reads as TGTGCCAGCTCACCCCCGACTGGACTCCAAGAGACCCAGTACTTC. Supplemented by reference TRBV18 and TRBJ2-5, the full variable domain reads NAGVMQNPRHLVRRRGQEARLRCSPMKGHSHVYWYRQLPEEGLKFMVYLQKENIIDESGMPKERFSAEFPKEGPSILRIQQVVRGDSAAYFCASSPPTGLQETQYFGPGTRLLVL.

This clonotype was observed a handful of times. The chain recombines TRBV4-3 with TRBJ2-5; D is unclear. Trimming left V 4 bases short and J 1 base short, with 13 bases between. The CDR3 has 15 residues. Germline CDR1 is LGHNA and CDR2 is YSLEER. CDR3 nucleotides: TGCGCCAGCAGCCGACACTGGAAACTCCAAGAGACCCAGTACTTC. Its protein product is CASSRHWKLQETQYF.

This clonotype was detected many times. The J gene is TRBJ2-1, the V gene TRBV7-6, with 7 bases aligning to TRBD2. CDR1 SGHVS and CDR2 FNYEAQ come from the germline V gene. The CDR3 sequence is 16 residues long. V was pared by 5 bases and J by 1 base, with 8 bases of the junction left unmatched. CDR3 sequence reads: CASSQGGGSSYNEQFF. The CDR3 bases are TGTGCCAGCAGCCAAGGCGGCGGGAGTTCCTACAATGAGCAGTTCTTC. Looking up the rest from reference TRBV7-6 and TRBJ2-1 gives the full variable domain: GAGVSQSPRYKVTKRGQDVALRCDPISGHVSLYWYRQALGQGPEFLTYFNYEAQQDKSGLPNDRFSAERPEGSISTLTIQRTEQRDSAMYRCASSQGGGSSYNEQFFGPGTRLTVL.

This clonotype appeared a few times. This chain links TRBV6-6 with TRBJ2-1; D not resolved. V dropped 2 bases and J dropped 9 bases, with 11 bases sitting between them. Germline-derived CDR1 and CDR2 are MNHNY and SVGAGI (reference sequence). The CDR3 has 13 residues. The CDR3 protein is CASSYARNAEQFF. The DNA of the CDR3 is TGTGCCAGCAGTTACGCCCGGAACGCTGAGCAGTTCTTC.

This clonotype was seen a handful of times. The gene calls are TRBV2 and TRBJ2-2; D is undetermined. V was shortened by 7 bases and J by 1 base, with 10 bases between the two germline ends. This CDR3 has 14 amino acids. The germline gives CDR1 SNHLY, CDR2 FYNNEI. The CDR3 is CASNAAGNTGELFF. In DNA form, the CDR3 reads TGTGCCAGCAATGCGGCAGGGAACACCGGGGAGCTGTTTTTT.

The chain links TRBV10-2 to TRBJ2-2; TRBD2 matches at 10 bases. The CDR3 loop spans 17 amino acids. V shed 4 bases and J 7 bases; nucleotides not matched to a gene: 12. The germline CDR1 and CDR2 sequences are WSHSY and SAAADI. This CDR3 is CASSGFGTSANVGELFF. CDR3 DNA sequence: TGCGCCAGCAGTGGTTTCGGGACTAGCGCCAACGTCGGGGAGCTGTTTTTT.